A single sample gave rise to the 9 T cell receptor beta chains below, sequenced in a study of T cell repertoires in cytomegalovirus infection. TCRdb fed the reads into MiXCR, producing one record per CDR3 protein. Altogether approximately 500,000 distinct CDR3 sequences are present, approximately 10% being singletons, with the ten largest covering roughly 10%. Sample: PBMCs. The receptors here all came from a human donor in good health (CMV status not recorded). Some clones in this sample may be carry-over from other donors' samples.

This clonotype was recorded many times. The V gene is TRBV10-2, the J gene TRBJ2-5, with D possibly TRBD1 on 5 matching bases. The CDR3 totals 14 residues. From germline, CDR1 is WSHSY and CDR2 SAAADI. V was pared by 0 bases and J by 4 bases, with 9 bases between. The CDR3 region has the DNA TGCGCCAGCAGTGAGTCTAGGGGTCGAGAGACCCAGTACTTC. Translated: CASSESRGRETQYF.

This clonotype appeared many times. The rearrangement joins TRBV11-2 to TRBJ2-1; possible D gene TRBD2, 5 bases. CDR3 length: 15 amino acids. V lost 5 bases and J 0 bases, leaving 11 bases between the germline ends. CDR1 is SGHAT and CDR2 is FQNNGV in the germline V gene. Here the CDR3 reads CASSATISSYNEQFF. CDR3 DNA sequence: TGTGCCAGCAGCGCGACTATCAGCTCCTACAATGAGCAGTTCTTC. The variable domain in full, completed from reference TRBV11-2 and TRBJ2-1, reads EAGVAQSPRYKIIEKRQSVAFWCNPISGHATLYWYQQILGQGPKLLIQFQNNGVVDDSQLPKDRFSAERLKGVDSTLKIQPAKLEDSAVYLCASSATISSYNEQFFGPGTRLTVL.

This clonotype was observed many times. The CDR3 is CASSSEGTGRANSNQPQHF. The CDR3, as DNA: TGTGCCAGCAGCTCCGAAGGGACAGGTCGCGCCAATAGCAATCAGCCCCAGCATTTT. The chain joins TRBV7-9 to TRBJ1-5; TRBD1 aligns across 8 bases. This CDR3 is built from 19 residues. With V trimmed by 4 bases and J by 0 bases, 14 bases remained unmatched. The germline V gene encodes CDR1 SEHNR and CDR2 FQNEAQ (reference sequence).

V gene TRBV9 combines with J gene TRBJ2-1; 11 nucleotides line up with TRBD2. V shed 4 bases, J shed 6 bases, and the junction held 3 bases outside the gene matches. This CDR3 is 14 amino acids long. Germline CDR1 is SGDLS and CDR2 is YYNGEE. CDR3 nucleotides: TGTGCCAGCAGCCTTAGCGGGAGGGCCAATGAGCAGTTCTTC. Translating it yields CASSLSGRANEQFF.

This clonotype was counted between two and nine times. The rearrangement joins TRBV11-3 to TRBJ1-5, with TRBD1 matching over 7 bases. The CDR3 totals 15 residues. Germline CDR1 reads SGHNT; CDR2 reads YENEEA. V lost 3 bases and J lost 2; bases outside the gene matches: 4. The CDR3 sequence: CASSFDREGNQPQHF. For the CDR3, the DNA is TGTGCCAGCAGCTTTGACAGGGAGGGCAATCAGCCCCAGCATTTT. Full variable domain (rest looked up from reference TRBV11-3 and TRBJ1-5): EAGVVQSPRYKIIEKKQPVAFWCNPISGHNTLYWYLQNLGQGPELLIRYENEEAVDDSQLPKDRFSAERLKGVDSTLKIQPAELGDSAVYLCASSFDREGNQPQHFGDGTRLSIL.

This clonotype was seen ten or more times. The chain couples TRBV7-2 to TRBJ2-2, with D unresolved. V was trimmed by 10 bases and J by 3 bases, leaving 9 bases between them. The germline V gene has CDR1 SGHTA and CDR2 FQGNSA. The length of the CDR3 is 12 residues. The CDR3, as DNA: TGTGCCACTACCAAGGACACCGGGGAGCTGTTTTTT. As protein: CATTKDTGELFF.

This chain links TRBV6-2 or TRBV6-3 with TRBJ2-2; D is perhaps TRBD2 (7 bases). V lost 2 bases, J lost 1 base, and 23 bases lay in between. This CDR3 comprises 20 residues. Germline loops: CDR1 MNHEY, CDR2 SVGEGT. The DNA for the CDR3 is TGTGCCAGCAGTTACCCTAGAGTTGCGGGGGCCCTCATGAACACCGGGGAGCTGTTTTTT. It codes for CASSYPRVAGALMNTGELFF.

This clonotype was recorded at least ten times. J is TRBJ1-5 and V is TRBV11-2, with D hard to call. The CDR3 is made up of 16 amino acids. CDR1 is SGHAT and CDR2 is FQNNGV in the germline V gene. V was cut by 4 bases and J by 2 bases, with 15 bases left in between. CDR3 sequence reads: CASSSVSGGGNQPQHF. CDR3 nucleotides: TGTGCCAGCAGCTCAGTGTCGGGAGGAGGCAATCAGCCCCAGCATTTT.

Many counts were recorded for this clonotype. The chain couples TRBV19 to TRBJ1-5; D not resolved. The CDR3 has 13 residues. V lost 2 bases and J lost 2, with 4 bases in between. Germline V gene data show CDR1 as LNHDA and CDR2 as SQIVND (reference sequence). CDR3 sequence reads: CASSIRGNQPQHF. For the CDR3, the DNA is TGTGCCAGTAGTATAAGAGGCAATCAGCCCCAGCATTTT.